These T cell receptor beta chains were read from a single sample in a study of blood T cell repertoires in COVID-19. The method was immunoSEQ multiplex PCR; TCRdb's version includes in-frame clones alone and lacks a portion of them. Of around 210,000 clones in the sample, 85% were seen once. The specimen sequenced was peripheral blood. All receptors derive from a man in his forties or fifties with COVID-19, enrolled during active disease. The CDR3 runs from the conserved cysteine through the conserved F or W. Only some rows state a clone size, as once, few, many or a class for expanded clones.

clone_size v_call cdr3_aa
. TRBV10-3 CAISESAVVTEAFF
once TRBV3-1/TRBV3-2 CASSQDPLCNSLYSNQPQHF
. TRBV28 CATKQGTKNIQYF
. TRBV5-6 CASRPGTDQETQYF
. TRBV18 CASSPGTGPASEAFF
. TRBV30 CAWSLGQGFSPLHF
. TRBV30 CAWSRQSNTEAFF
. TRBV9 CASSVGQGSEKLFF
. TRBV7-9 CASSNQGLAGPYNEQFF
. TRBV18 CASSPDRGYGYTF
few TRBV12-3/TRBV12-4 CASSAGELGYTF
. TRBV6-5 CASSYLGGATDNEQFF
many TRBV5-1 CASSLVPGSGTDTQYF
. TRBV12-3/TRBV12-4 CASSGQGLGGYTF
many TRBV6-4 CASSDSSTGELFF
. TRBV5-1 CASSRRDTSTDTQYF
. TRBV5-1 CASSFYLGTEAFF
. TRBV15 CAAGDRGRDGYTF
. TRBV11-2 CASSLRGGNEQFF
. TRBV3-1/TRBV3-2 CASSQAEDTQYF